This TCR beta chain was recovered during a study of shared clonotypes between healthy human individuals. The study's findings and limits: Naive CD4 clonotype sharing across four donors was approximately 5%.

Here immunoSEQ multiplex PCR was the method, and the copy in TCRdb shows in-frame clones only, minus some. The sample has about 2 million clones, 90% to 95% seen once. On this clone: Its target is not known.

Trimming took 7 bases from V and 2 from J; bases not matched to a gene: 9. Germline V gives CDR1 MDHEN, CDR2 SYDVKM. This CDR3 region has 15 residues. This TCR derives from a man younger than 35 in good health. The V and J genes are TRBV28 and TRBJ2-7; 9 bases agree with TRBD1. The sample was naive CD4+ T cells sorted from blood. Regarding subset: CD45RA+ positively selected. The CDR3 protein is CASTGRDRAPYEQYF. Here the CDR3 DNA reads TGTGCCAGCACCGGTAGGGACAGGGCCCCCTACGAGCAGTACTTC.